The 11 T cell receptor beta chains below were found in one sample sequenced in a study of T cells after yellow fever vaccination. MiXCR was run by TCRdb on the 5' RACE reads, yielding one entry per CDR3 protein. The table lists around 250,000 distinct CDR3 sequences, roughly 5.2% of them singletons. The sequencing here drew on CD4+ T cells sorted from PBMCs, taken on the day of the yellow fever booster vaccination. These receptors originate from a man aged 18 to 35 who received the YFV17D yellow fever vaccine.

The sample holds a few counts of this clonotype. V and J are TRBV7-2 and TRBJ2-5; no clear D gene. This CDR3 is built from 13 residues. V was trimmed by 5 bases and J by 0 bases, leaving 7 bases between them. In germline, CDR1 is SGHTA, CDR2 FQGNSA. The CDR3 nucleotides read TGTGCCAGCAGCCCGGTCTACCAAGAGACCCAGTACTTC. This codes for CASSPVYQETQYF.

This clonotype was observed a handful of times. The gene calls are TRBV24-1 and TRBJ2-3; the D is unclear. The ends were cut back, 3 bases at V and 0 bases at J, with 9 bases in the middle. CDR1 is KGHDR and CDR2 is SFDVKD in the germline V gene. This CDR3 comprises 15 residues. The CDR3 region is CATSDPSESTDTQYF. For the CDR3, the DNA is TGTGCCACCAGTGATCCCAGCGAGAGCACAGATACGCAGTATTTT.

This clonotype has ten or more counts. The V gene is TRBV2, the J gene TRBJ2-5; TRBD1 matches at 7 bases. V lost 1 base, J lost 5 bases, and 7 bases stayed unmatched. The germline CDR1 and CDR2 sequences are SNHLY and FYNNEI. The CDR3 is made up of 15 amino acids. The CDR3 DNA reads as TGTGCCAGCAGTGAAGACAGGGGTCATCATGAGACCCAGTACTTC. Protein product: CASSEDRGHHETQYF.

This clonotype has only a few counts. The chain links TRBV5-6 to TRBJ1-1, with D possibly being TRBD1 (5 bases). The CDR3 totals 16 residues. With 1 base removed from V and 0 bases from J, the gap between germline ends came to 13 bases. Germline-derived CDR1 and CDR2 are SGHDT and YYEEEE. The CDR3 bases are TGTGCCAGCAGCTTGTACAGGCTACTTATGAACACTGAAGCTTTCTTT. It codes for CASSLYRLLMNTEAFF.

The CDR3 coding sequence is TGTGCCAGCAGCCCCCGGCCAGGGAGAAATGAAAAACTGTTTTTT. Translating gives CASSPRPGRNEKLFF. The genes are TRBV7-2 and TRBJ1-4, with D tentatively TRBD1 (5 bases). Per the germline V gene, CDR1 is SGHTA and CDR2 is FQGNSA. V shed 5 bases and J shed 5 bases, with 15 bases lying between them. This CDR3 comprises 15 residues.

V gene TRBV11-3 combines with J gene TRBJ2-7; 10 nucleotides align to TRBD1. V shed 0 bases and J 5 bases; nucleotides not matched to a gene: 19. The CDR3 length is 20 residues. The germline V gene has CDR1 SGHNT and CDR2 YENEEA. For the CDR3, the DNA is TGTGCCAGCAGCTTAGAGTACCGGGACAGGGGCCCGCTCGGATTCAACGAGCAGTACTTC. Residues: CASSLEYRDRGPLGFNEQYF.

This clonotype was counted at least ten times. The J gene is TRBJ2-1, the V gene TRBV7-2, with TRBD1 matching over 9 bases. This CDR3 spans 15 amino acids. V was clipped by 3 bases and J by 8 bases; unmatched bases: 8. Germline CDR1 reads SGHTA; CDR2 reads FQGNSA. CDR3 in amino acids: CASSLGQGGLHEQFF. Written as DNA, the CDR3 is TGTGCCAGCAGCTTGGGACAGGGAGGTTTGCATGAGCAGTTCTTC.

There are a few counts of this clonotype. This chain uses TRBV12-3 or TRBV12-4 with TRBJ2-1, with D uncertain. CDR3 length equals 16 residues. V was clipped by 2 bases and J by 0 bases, with 11 bases between them. The CDR3 loop reads CASSLSWGSSYNEQFF. The CDR3 DNA follows: TGTGCCAGCAGTTTATCTTGGGGAAGCTCCTACAATGAGCAGTTCTTC.

The chain employs TRBV20-1 and TRBJ1-5, with a tentative D call TRBD1 (6 bases). The CDR3 consists of 13 residues. Per the germline V gene, CDR1 is DFQATT and CDR2 is SNEGSKA (reference sequence). Trimming took off 6 bases at V and 5 bases at J, with 14 bases between the two ends. The CDR3 loop is CSARSRGHQPQHF. The CDR3 DNA reads as TGCAGTGCCAGGTCCAGGGGCCATCAGCCCCAGCATTTT.

The sample holds many counts of this clonotype. The chain is built from TRBV4-3 and TRBJ2-6, with D hard to call. The CDR3 has 17 amino acids. Germline V gene lookup returns CDR1 LGHNA and CDR2 YSLEER. Deletions cut 0 bases from V and 1 base from J, with 10 bases between. In DNA, the CDR3 is TGCGCCAGCAGCCAAGATCAAGTCAGGTCTGGGGCCAACGTCCTGACTTTC. Residues: CASSQDQVRSGANVLTF.

This clonotype was found a few times. CDR3 sequence: CSARFADTQYF. Written as DNA, the CDR3 is TGCAGTGCTAGGTTCGCAGATACGCAGTATTTT. V usage is TRBV20-1 and J usage is TRBJ2-3; D remains ambiguous. V lost 3 bases and J 4 bases, leaving 5 bases between the germline ends. The CDR3 spans 11 residues. The V gene's germline CDR1 is DFQATT and CDR2 SNEGSKA (reference sequence).